This T cell receptor (beta chain) was recorded in a study of blood T cells in healthy people across ages. Samples each had at least 6 micrograms of total RNA extracted. Together with a sample-barcoded 5' primer, a J-beta primer mix was included in a second PCR lasting roughly 6 to 12 cycles. MiXCR, applied by TCRdb to the 5' RACE reads, yields one record per CDR3 protein. The table records more than 900,000 distinct CDR3 sequences, under 30% of them present only once. This clonotype was seen only a few times. CDR1 ENHRY and CDR2 SYGVKD come from the germline V gene. The V gene lost 2 bases and the J gene lost 4 bases, with 14 bases spanning the gap. This CDR3 has 16 amino acids. The same specimen was also included in a second study, on T cells of mothers and their children.

The receptor comes from a girl under 10 years old in good health. This chain uses TRBV10-3 with TRBJ2-2; D is unclear. Sample: blood. CDR3 sequence (DNA): TGTGCCATCAGTGAGATTCATGGACGGCTCACCGGGGAGCTGTTTTTT. Translation gives CAISEIHGRLTGELFF.